The 9 T cell receptor beta chains given below trace back to one sample, sequenced in a study of blood T cell repertoires in COVID-19. Only in-frame clones appear in the TCRdb table, and some are missing; sequencing was by immunoSEQ multiplex PCR. The sample has some 160,000 clones; about 83% are singletons. Input material: peripheral blood. The receptors come from a woman at least 80 years old with acute or convalescent COVID-19.

The chain carries TRBV4-1 and TRBJ1-3; no clear D. Germline CDR1 and CDR2: MGHRA and YSYEKL. The CDR3 has 14 residues. V was pared by 4 bases and J by 4 bases, with 11 bases between. CDR3 bases: TGCGCCAGCAGCCCCCCCCCTCTGGGAAACACCATATATTTT. Its protein product is CASSPPPLGNTIYF.

V gene TRBV21-1 combines with J gene TRBJ1-2. TRBV21-1 is described as a pseudogene. The CDR3 extends over 14 amino acids. The CDR3 nucleotides are TGTGCCAGCAGCACCGCTCTGCTACTCTATGGCTACACCTTC. Its translation is CASSTALLLYGYTF.

The chain's CDR3 is CASGRGREYSNQPQHF. In nucleotides, the CDR3 is TGTGCTAGTGGCCGGGGGAGGGAATATAGCAATCAGCCCCAGCATTTT. The chain is built from TRBV12-5 and TRBJ1-5; tentatively, D is TRBD1 (5 bases). This CDR3 is built from 16 residues. Germline CDR1 is LGHNT and CDR2 is FRNRAP. The V end lost 6 bases, the J end lost 0 bases, and 15 bases lay between the germline ends.

The chain employs TRBV18 and TRBJ1-2; 7 bases align to TRBD1. The germline V gene has CDR1 KGHSH and CDR2 LQKENI. Trimming took 5 bases from V and 5 from J; bases not matched to a gene: 5. The CDR3 extends over 13 amino acids. The CDR3 protein is CASSSEGAYGYTF. CDR3 nucleotides: TGTGCCAGCTCATCGGAGGGGGCGTATGGCTACACCTTC. Based on the CDR3 plus reference TRBV18 and TRBJ1-2, the full variable domain is NAGVMQNPRHLVRRRGQEARLRCSPMKGHSHVYWYRQLPEEGLKFMVYLQKENIIDESGMPKERFSAEFPKEGPSILRIQQVVRGDSAAYFCASSSEGAYGYTFGSGTRLTVV.

The chain employs TRBV5-1 and TRBJ1-2; TRBD1 matches at 9 bases. The CDR3 sequence is 14 residues long. Trimming at V came to 4 bases and at J to 8 bases, leaving 9 bases not matched to a gene. Germline V gene sequence: CDR1 SGHRS, CDR2 YFSETQ. Written as DNA, the CDR3 is TGCGCCAGCAGCACCACCGGGACAGGGATCGGCTACACCTTC. Translated: CASSTTGTGIGYTF.

The V call is TRBV7-9, the J call TRBJ2-7; no definite D call. The CDR3 covers 12 residues. V lost 6 bases and J lost 3, with 9 bases in between. The germline gives CDR1 SEHNR, CDR2 FQNEAQ (reference sequence). CDR3 in DNA: TGTGCCAGCAGAAATCTCGGCTACGAGCAGTACTTC. Protein sequence: CASRNLGYEQYF.

This clone was seen only a few times. The chain uses TRBV6-4 and TRBJ1-4, with D possibly being TRBD1 (5 bases). The V and J ends lost 9 bases and 0 bases respectively, with 17 bases between them. The germline CDR1 and CDR2 sequences are MRHNA and SNTAGT. This CDR3 is built from 16 residues. The CDR3 region is CARGEGSLATNEKLFF. The CDR3 DNA follows: TGTGCCAGGGGGGAGGGGTCCCTTGCAACTAATGAAAAACTGTTTTTT.

Comments on this clone: The sample contains more than one DNA sequence encoding this CDR3. The CDR3 protein is CASSPSQLSPYGYTF. CDR3 nucleotide sequence: TGTGCCAGCTCACCATCACAGCTATCCCCCTATGGCTACACCTTC. The chain employs TRBV18 and TRBJ1-2; D is unresolved. CDR3 length: 15 residues. V dropped 2 bases and J dropped 4 bases, with 14 bases sitting between them. Germline V gives CDR1 KGHSH, CDR2 LQKENI.

This clone appeared a few times. This chain connects TRBV18 to TRBJ2-7; no firm D call. The CDR3 length is 11 residues. Per the germline V gene, CDR1 is KGHSH and CDR2 is LQKENI. V dropped 5 bases and J dropped 3 bases, with 5 bases sitting between them. CDR3 in amino acids: CASSSSYEQYF. The CDR3 bases are TGTGCCAGCTCATCTAGCTACGAGCAGTACTTC.